This TCR beta chain was retrieved from a study of shared clonotypes between healthy human individuals. This CDR3 has 14 residues. CDR1 and CDR2 from the germline V gene are KGHSH and LQKENI. V shed 6 bases and J 2 bases; nucleotides not matched to a gene: 4. The data were produced by immunoSEQ multiplex PCR, yet TCRdb's version contains in-frame clones alone and is incomplete. The table records 2.5 million or so clones, about 92% of them present only once. On this clone itself: The sample holds other DNA sequences that translate to the same CDR3.

The rearrangement joins TRBV18 to TRBJ1-2; TRBD1 aligns across 9 bases. Sequencing input: naive CD4+ T cells sorted from blood. Subset noted: CD45RA+ positively selected. The sequence was obtained from a man aged 18 to 29 in good health. CDR3 sequence (DNA): TGTGCCAGCTCCCTCGGGACAGGGAACTATGGCTACACCTTC. Amino acids: CASSLGTGNYGYTF.